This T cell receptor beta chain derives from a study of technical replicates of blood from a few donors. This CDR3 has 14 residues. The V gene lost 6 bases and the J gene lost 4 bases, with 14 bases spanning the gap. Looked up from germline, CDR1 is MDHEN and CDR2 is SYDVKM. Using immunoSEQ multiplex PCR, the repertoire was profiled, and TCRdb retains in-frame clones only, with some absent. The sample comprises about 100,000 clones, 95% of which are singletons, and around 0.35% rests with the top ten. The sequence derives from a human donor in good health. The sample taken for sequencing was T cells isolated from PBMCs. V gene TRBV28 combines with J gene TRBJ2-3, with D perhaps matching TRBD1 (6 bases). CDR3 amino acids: CASSQKQGSDTQYF. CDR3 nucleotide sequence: TGTGCCAGCAGCCAAAAACAGGGATCAGATACGCAGTATTTT.